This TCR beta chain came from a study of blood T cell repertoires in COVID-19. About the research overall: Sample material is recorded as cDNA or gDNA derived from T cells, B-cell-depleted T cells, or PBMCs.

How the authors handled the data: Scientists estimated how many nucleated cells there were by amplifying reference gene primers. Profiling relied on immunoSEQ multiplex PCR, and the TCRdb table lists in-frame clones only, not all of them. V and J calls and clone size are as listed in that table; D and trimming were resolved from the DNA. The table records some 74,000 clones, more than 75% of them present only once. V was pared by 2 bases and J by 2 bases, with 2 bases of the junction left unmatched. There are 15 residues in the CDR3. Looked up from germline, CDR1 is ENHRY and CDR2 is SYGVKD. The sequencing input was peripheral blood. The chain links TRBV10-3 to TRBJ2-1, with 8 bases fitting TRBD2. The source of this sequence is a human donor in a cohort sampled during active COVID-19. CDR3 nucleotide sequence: TGTGCCATCAGTGAGGGCGGGAGGCCCTACAATGAGCAGTTCTTC. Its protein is CAISEGGRPYNEQFF.